Listed below are T cell receptor beta chains from one sample, sequenced in a study of blood T cell repertoires in COVID-19. Only in-frame clones appear in the TCRdb table, and some are missing; sequencing was by immunoSEQ multiplex PCR. The sample has about 78,000 clones; around nine tenths are singletons. Sequenced material: peripheral blood. All receptors derive from a man aged 45 to 65 with active or convalescent COVID-19. Each CDR3 is given with its conserved first and last residue. A D gene is named only where the DNA matches it firmly. Clone size is shown for a subset of rows, as once, few, many or a class of expanded clone.

v_call	d_call	cdr3_length	j_call	clone_size	cdr3_nt	cdr3_aa
TRBV27	.	13	TRBJ1-2	.	TGTGCCAGCAGTCAGACGGAGGGGCTTGGCTACACCTTC	CASSQTEGLGYTF
TRBV2	.	13	TRBJ1-3	.	TGTGCCACCTTCGGGGGGTCTGGAAACACCATATATTTT	CATFGGSGNTIYF
TRBV11-2	.	13	TRBJ2-3	.	TGTGCCAGCAGCCTCCCAGGCGCAGATACGCAGTATTTT	CASSLPGADTQYF
TRBV3-1/TRBV3-2	TRBD2	15	TRBJ2-5	.	TGTGCCAGCAGCCAAGGGACTAGCGGGGTGGAGACCCAGTACTTC	CASSQGTSGVETQYF
TRBV28	TRBD1	16	TRBJ1-3	.	TGTGCCAGCAGTTCACCGGGACAGGGGACCGGAAACACCATATATTTT	CASSSPGQGTGNTIYF
TRBV7-8	TRBD2	15	TRBJ2-3	.	TGTGCCAGCAGCCCCCACGGGGGGGCTAAAGATACGCAGTATTTT	CASSPHGGAKDTQYF
TRBV5-1	TRBD2	18	TRBJ2-1	.	TGCGCCAGCAGCTTCTCCGGGACTAGCGGGGGGGTCTACAATGAGCAGTTCTTC	CASSFSGTSGGVYNEQFF
TRBV10-1	.	13	TRBJ1-4	.	TGCGCCAGCAGTGGACAGTTTAATGAAAAACTGTTTTTT	CASSGQFNEKLFF
TRBV6-1	TRBD1	13	TRBJ2-1	.	TGTGCCAGCAGTGAAACAGGGGGCAATGAGCAGTTCTTC	CASSETGGNEQFF
TRBV3-1/TRBV3-2	TRBD1	14	TRBJ1-1	few	TGTGCCAGCAGCCTGGGACAGGGCAGGACTGAAGCTTTCTTT	CASSLGQGRTEAFF
TRBV12-3/TRBV12-4	.	13	TRBJ1-2	.	TGTGCCAGCAGTTTAGTTGTGGGGCATGGCTACACCTTC	CASSLVVGHGYTF
TRBV4-1	TRBD1	15	TRBJ2-7	.	TGCGCCAGCAGCCAAGTCTCAGGGGGCGGGTACGAGCAGTACTTC	CASSQVSGGGYEQYF
TRBV10-3	TRBD1	14	TRBJ2-1	.	TGTGCCATCAGCAGGGGACAGGGGGCTGGTGAGCAGTTCTTC	CAISRGQGAGEQFF
TRBV24-1	.	13	TRBJ1-5	.	TGTGCCACCGGTGACAGAAACAATCAGCCCCAGCATTTT	CATGDRNNQPQHF
TRBV5-6	TRBD1	13	TRBJ1-1	once	TGTGCCAGCAGCTGGGACAGGGGACCTGAAGCTTTCTTT	CASSWDRGPEAFF
TRBV5-1	.	15	TRBJ1-1	.	TGCGCCAGCAGCTTGGAGGCGGAATCTAACACTGAAGCTTTCTTT	CASSLEAESNTEAFF
TRBV11-2	.	16	TRBJ1-1	.	TGTGCCAGCAGCTTAGTGGGAGGGGGTTTGAACACTGAAGCTTTCTTT	CASSLVGGGLNTEAFF
TRBV5-1	TRBD1	16	TRBJ2-5	.	TGCGCCAGCAGCTTGGGGGGGACAGGTTCACAGAAGACCCAGTACTTC	CASSLGGTGSQKTQYF
TRBV3-1/TRBV3-2	TRBD2	16	TRBJ2-5	.	TGTGCCAGCAGCCGACCGACTAGCGGGCACCAAGAGACCCAGTACTTC	CASSRPTSGHQETQYF
TRBV10-1	.	13	TRBJ1-1	.	TGCGCCAGCACCTCACAAGAGAACACTGAAGCTTTCTTT	CASTSQENTEAFF
TRBV4-1	TRBD2	16	TRBJ2-3	.	TGCGCCAGCAGCCAAGTTCAGCGGGGTTCCACAGATACGCAGTATTTT	CASSQVQRGSTDTQYF
TRBV24-1	TRBD1	15	TRBJ2-1	.	TGTGCCACCAGTGATTTAGGGACAGGGGGTTATGAGCAGTTCTTC	CATSDLGTGGYEQFF
TRBV3-1/TRBV3-2	.	15	TRBJ1-2	few	TGTGCCAGCAGACCGGGACTGCTTTCTAACTATGGCTACACCTTC	CASRPGLLSNYGYTF
TRBV3-1/TRBV3-2	TRBD1	16	TRBJ1-4	.	TGTGCCAGCAGCCAAGGTGACAGGGGGTTTAATGAAAAACTGTTTTTT	CASSQGDRGFNEKLFF
TRBV10-2	.	13	TRBJ1-5	.	TGCGCCAGCAGTACACAGGGTGGTCAGCCCCAGCATTTT	CASSTQGGQPQHF
TRBV10-3	TRBD2	16	TRBJ2-3	once	TGTGCCATCAGGGACCCAGGGCGGGGGGGCACAGATACGCAGTATTTT	CAIRDPGRGGTDTQYF
TRBV5-6	TRBD2	16	TRBJ2-5	.	TGTGCCAGCATCGGGACTAGCGGGGGGGCCGGCGAGACCCAGTACTTC	CASIGTSGGAGETQYF
TRBV11-2	.	12	TRBJ2-7	.	TGTGCCAGCAGCTTAGAGGAGGACGAGCAGTACTTC	CASSLEEDEQYF
TRBV4-3	.	13	TRBJ2-1	.	TGCGCCAGCAGCCCCAGGGTGGGATATGAGCAGTTCTTC	CASSPRVGYEQFF
TRBV11-2	.	15	TRBJ1-5	.	TGTGCCAGCAGCTTAGCCACAGGGTCGGGTCAGCCCCAGCATTTT	CASSLATGSGQPQHF
TRBV5-4	TRBD2	16	TRBJ2-3	once	TGTGCCAGCAGCCCCCGGACTAGCGGGGGGGCAGATACGCAGTATTTT	CASSPRTSGGADTQYF
TRBV12-3/TRBV12-4	.	12	TRBJ2-3	.	TGTGCCAGCAGTTTTTCCGGAGATACGCAGTATTTT	CASSFSGDTQYF
TRBV5-1	TRBD2	15	TRBJ2-1	.	TGCGCCAGCAGCTTGCCCGGGGGGGGGCACAATGAGCAGTTCTTC	CASSLPGGGHNEQFF
TRBV9	.	15	TRBJ2-2	.	TGTGCCAGCAGCGTAGCGGGGTTTCGTGGCGGGGAGCTGTTTTTT	CASSVAGFRGGELFF
TRBV29-1	TRBD2	12	TRBJ2-5	few	TGCAGCGTTGTGCGGGAGGGGAAGACCCAGTACTTC	CSVVREGKTQYF
TRBV6-2/TRBV6-3	TRBD2	16	TRBJ2-5	.	TGTGCCAGCAGCCTACTAGCGGGGGGGCCCCAAGAGACCCAGTACTTC	CASSLLAGGPQETQYF
TRBV28	TRBD1	14	TRBJ2-1	once	TGTGCCAGCAGTGTACAGGGGTCGTACAATGAGCAGTTCTTC	CASSVQGSYNEQFF
TRBV3-1/TRBV3-2	.	15	TRBJ1-5	.	TGTGCCAGCAGCCAAGATCAGGCAGGCAATCAGCCCCAGCATTTT	CASSQDQAGNQPQHF
TRBV7-9	.	12	TRBJ2-1	.	TGTGCCAGCAGCTCAGATTTCCATGAGCAGTTCTTC	CASSSDFHEQFF
TRBV19	.	14	TRBJ2-1	few	TGTGCCAGTAGTAGAATCGAGGGTCACAATGAGCAGTTCTTC	CASSRIEGHNEQFF
TRBV4-3	TRBD1	15	TRBJ1-5	.	TGCGCCAGCAGCCAAGACCCAGGGGGTGGTCAGCCCCAGCATTTT	CASSQDPGGGQPQHF
TRBV5-1	TRBD1	13	TRBJ1-1	.	TGCGCCAGCAGCTCGGGACAGGGCACTGAAGCTTTCTTT	CASSSGQGTEAFF
TRBV11-3	.	15	TRBJ1-3	.	TGTGCCAGCAGCTTGAGAGGGAACTCTGGAAACACCATATATTTT	CASSLRGNSGNTIYF
TRBV5-1	.	14	TRBJ2-3	.	TGCGCCAGCAGCTTGCCAGGGGGCACAGATACGCAGTATTTT	CASSLPGGTDTQYF
TRBV7-2	.	15	TRBJ2-5	.	TGTGCCAGCAGCTTAGATCTCGGTTACCAAGAGACCCAGTACTTC	CASSLDLGYQETQYF
TRBV7-2	.	13	TRBJ1-1	.	TGTGCCAGCAGCTATAACAGGGACACTGAAGCTTTCTTT	CASSYNRDTEAFF
TRBV6-5	TRBD1	15	TRBJ1-6	.	TGTGCCAGCAGGGGGACAGGGGAAAAAAATTCACCCCTCCACTTT	CASRGTGEKNSPLHF